The clone carrying this T cell receptor beta chain was picked up a small number of times. The antigen remains undetermined. The sample originates from a study of CD8+ T cells in alopecia areata. Study-level information: The study gave treated patients oral tofacitinib at 5 to 10 mg twice daily.

cDNA reverse transcribed from extracted RNA served as the sequencing template. The repertoire was sequenced with immunoSEQ multiplex PCR; TCRdb's copy has only in-frame clones and lacks some. The profile shows some 180,000 clones, roughly 50% of them singletons. Treatment of the sample: oral pan-JAK inhibitor, 5-10 mg twice daily. PBMCs served as the source from which CD4+ and CD8+ T cells were sorted. CDR3 length: 15 residues. Trimming stripped 2 bases from V and 6 bases from J, with 16 bases between. Germline V lookup: CDR1 MNHEY, CDR2 SVGAGI. Study-wide results and caveats: The treated group had a single nonresponder, limiting CD8+ expansion-response conclusions. Among the top 100, expanded CD8+ clones were significantly decreased by tofacitinib, as was scalp clonality.

This rearrangement joins TRBV6-5 to TRBJ1-1; the D gene is possibly TRBD1 (6 bases). The source material was CD8+ T cells sorted from blood, sampled at week 24, from a patient treated with tofacitinib. The source is a human donor with alopecia areata. CDR3 protein: CASSYKKSGGSEAFF. The CDR3 DNA reads TGTGCCAGCAGTTACAAGAAGAGCGGGGGCTCTGAAGCTTTCTTT.